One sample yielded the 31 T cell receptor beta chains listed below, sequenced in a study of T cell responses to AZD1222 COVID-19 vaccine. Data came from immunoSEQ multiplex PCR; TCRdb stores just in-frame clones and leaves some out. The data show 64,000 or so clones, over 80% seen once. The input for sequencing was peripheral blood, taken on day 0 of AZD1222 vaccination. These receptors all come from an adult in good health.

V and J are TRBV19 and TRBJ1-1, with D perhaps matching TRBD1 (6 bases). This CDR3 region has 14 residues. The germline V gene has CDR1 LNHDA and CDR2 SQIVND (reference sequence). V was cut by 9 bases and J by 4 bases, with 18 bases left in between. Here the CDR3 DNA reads TGTGCCAGCCGTGTGGGGGGGCGGGCCACTGAAGCTTTCTTT. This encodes CASRVGGRATEAFF.

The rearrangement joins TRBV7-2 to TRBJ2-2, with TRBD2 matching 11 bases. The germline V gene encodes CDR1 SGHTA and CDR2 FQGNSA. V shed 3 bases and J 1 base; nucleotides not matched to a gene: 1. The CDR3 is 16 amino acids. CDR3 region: CASSFGLAGNTGELFF. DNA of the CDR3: TGTGCCAGCAGCTTCGGACTAGCGGGGAACACCGGGGAGCTGTTTTTT.

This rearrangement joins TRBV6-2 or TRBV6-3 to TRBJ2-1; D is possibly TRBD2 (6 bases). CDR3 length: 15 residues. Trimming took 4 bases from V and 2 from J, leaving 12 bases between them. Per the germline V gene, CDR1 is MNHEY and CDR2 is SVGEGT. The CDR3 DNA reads TGTGCCAGCAGTTTCCGACTAGGTACCTACAATGAGCAGTTCTTC. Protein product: CASSFRLGTYNEQFF.

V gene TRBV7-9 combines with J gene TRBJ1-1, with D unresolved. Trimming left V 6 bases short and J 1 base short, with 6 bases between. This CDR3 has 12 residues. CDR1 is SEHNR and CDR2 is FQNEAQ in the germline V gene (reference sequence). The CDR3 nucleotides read TGTGCCAGCAGTAACTGGAACACTGAAGCTTTCTTT. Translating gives CASSNWNTEAFF.

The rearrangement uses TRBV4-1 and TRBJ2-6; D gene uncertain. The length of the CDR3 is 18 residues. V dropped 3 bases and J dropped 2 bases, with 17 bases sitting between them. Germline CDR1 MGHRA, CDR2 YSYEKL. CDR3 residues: CASSHGITVGTGANVLTF. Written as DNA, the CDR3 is TGCGCCAGCAGCCACGGTATTACAGTTGGTACTGGGGCCAACGTCCTGACTTTC.

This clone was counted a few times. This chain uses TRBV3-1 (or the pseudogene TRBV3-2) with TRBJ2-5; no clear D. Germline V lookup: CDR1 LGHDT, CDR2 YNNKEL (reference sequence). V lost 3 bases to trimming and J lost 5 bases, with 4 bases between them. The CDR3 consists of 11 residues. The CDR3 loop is CASSHGETQYF. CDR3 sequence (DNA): TGTGCCAGCAGCCATGGGGAGACCCAGTACTTC.

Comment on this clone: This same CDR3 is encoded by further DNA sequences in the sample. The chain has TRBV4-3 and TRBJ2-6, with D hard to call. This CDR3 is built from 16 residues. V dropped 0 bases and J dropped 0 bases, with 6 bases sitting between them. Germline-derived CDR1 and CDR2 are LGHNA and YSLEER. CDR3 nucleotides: TGCGCCAGCAGCCAAGATAGGGTCTCTGGGGCCAACGTCCTGACTTTC. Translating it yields CASSQDRVSGANVLTF.

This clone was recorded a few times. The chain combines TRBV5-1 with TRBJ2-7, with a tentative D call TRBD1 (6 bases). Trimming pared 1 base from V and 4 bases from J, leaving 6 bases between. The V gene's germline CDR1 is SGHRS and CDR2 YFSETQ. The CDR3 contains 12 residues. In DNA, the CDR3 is TGCGCCAGCAGCTTGCAGGGGTACGAGCAGTACTTC. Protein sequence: CASSLQGYEQYF.

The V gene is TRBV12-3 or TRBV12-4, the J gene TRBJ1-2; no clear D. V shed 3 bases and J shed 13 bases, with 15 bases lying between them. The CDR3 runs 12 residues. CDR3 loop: CASSFSLLSPTF. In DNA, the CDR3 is TGTGCCAGCAGTTTTTCGCTGCTTTCCCCCACCTTC.

The CDR3 protein is CASSGAGMSPQHF. CDR3 nucleotide sequence: TGTGCCAGTAGTGGGGCAGGAATGTCGCCCCAGCATTTT. The chain links TRBV19 to TRBJ1-5; TRBD1 is a possible D gene (5 bases). V gave up 5 bases and J gave up 9 bases, with 14 bases separating them. Germline V gene lookup returns CDR1 LNHDA and CDR2 SQIVND (reference sequence). The CDR3 loop spans 13 amino acids.

The CDR3 DNA reads TGTGCCACCAGTGATTCGACAGGGGATCAGCCCCAGCATTTT. This gives the protein CATSDSTGDQPQHF. This sequence joins TRBV24-1 and TRBJ1-5; TRBD1 aligns across 8 bases. Trimming removed 2 bases from V and 5 bases from J; junction bases left unmatched: 1. Germline V CDR1 and CDR2: KGHDR, SFDVKD. The CDR3 consists of 14 residues.

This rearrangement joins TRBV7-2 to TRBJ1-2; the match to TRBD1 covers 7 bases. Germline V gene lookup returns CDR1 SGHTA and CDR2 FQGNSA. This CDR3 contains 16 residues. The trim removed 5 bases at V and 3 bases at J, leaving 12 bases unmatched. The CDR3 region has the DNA TGTGCCAGCAGCATCCTCCCGGGACAGATTGACTATGGCTACACCTTC. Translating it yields CASSILPGQIDYGYTF.

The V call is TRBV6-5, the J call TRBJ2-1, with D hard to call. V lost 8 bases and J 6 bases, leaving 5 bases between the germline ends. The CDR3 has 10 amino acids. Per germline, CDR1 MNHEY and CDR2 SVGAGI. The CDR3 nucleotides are TGTGCCAGCGGTATCAATGAGCAGTTCTTC. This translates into CASGINEQFF.

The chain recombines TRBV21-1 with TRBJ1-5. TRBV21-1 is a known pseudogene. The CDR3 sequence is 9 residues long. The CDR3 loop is CASSSLPRF. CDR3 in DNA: TGTGCCAGCAGCTCACTCCCTCGTTTT.

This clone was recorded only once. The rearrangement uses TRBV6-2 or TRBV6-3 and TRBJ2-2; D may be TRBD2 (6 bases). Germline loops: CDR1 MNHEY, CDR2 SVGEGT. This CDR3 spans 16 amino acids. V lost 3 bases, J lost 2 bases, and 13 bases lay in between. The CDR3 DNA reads TGTGCCAGCAGTTATTCGACGGGGGTTAACACCGGGGAGCTGTTTTTT. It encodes CASSYSTGVNTGELFF.

This chain's CDR3 is CASRRTTGVATEAFF. In DNA form, the CDR3 reads TGTGCCAGCAGAAGAACAACAGGGGTGGCCACTGAAGCTTTCTTT. This sequence joins TRBV6-6 and TRBJ1-1, with TRBD1 identical over 7 bases. Germline loops: CDR1 MNHNY, CDR2 SVGAGI (reference sequence). This CDR3 is 15 amino acids long. The J segment lost 4 bases and the V segment lost 6 bases, leaving 11 bases of the junction unmatched.

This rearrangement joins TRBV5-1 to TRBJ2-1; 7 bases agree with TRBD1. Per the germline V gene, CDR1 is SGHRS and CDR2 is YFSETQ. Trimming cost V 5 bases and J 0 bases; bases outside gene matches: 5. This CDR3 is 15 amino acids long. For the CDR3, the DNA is TGCGCCAGCAGTACGACAGGGAGCTCCTACAATGAGCAGTTCTTC. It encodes CASSTTGSSYNEQFF.

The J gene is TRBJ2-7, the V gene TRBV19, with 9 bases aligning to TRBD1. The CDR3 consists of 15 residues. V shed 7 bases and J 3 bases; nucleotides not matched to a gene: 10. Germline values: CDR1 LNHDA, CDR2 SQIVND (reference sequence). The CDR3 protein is CASTPGTGSDYEQYF. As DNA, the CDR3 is TGTGCCAGTACCCCCGGGACAGGGAGTGACTACGAGCAGTACTTC.

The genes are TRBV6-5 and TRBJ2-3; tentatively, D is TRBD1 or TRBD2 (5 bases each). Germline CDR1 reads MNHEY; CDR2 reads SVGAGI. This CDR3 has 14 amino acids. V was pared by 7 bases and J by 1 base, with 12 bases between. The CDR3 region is CASTPRGGTDTQYF. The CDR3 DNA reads TGTGCCAGCACCCCCCGGGGCGGCACAGATACGCAGTATTTT.

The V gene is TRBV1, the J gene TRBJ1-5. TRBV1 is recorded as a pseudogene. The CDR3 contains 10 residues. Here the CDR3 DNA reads TGCACCAGCAGCCAAGTCCCCCAGCATTTT. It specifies CTSSQVPQHF.

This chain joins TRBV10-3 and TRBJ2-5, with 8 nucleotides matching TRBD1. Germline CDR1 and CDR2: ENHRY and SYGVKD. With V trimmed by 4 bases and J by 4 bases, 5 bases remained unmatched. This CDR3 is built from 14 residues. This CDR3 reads CAISVGQGGETQYF. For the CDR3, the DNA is TGTGCCATCAGTGTCGGACAGGGCGGAGAGACCCAGTACTTC.

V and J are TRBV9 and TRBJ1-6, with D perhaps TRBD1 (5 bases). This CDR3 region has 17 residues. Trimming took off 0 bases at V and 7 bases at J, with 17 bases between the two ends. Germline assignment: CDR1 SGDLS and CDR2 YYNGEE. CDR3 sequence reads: CASSVEPPGGANSPLHF. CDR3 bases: TGTGCCAGCAGCGTAGAACCCCCCGGGGGAGCGAATTCACCCCTCCACTTT.

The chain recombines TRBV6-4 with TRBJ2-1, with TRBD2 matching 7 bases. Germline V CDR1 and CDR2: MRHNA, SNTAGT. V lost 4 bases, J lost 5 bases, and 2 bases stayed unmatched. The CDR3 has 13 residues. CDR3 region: CASSGEGHNEQFF. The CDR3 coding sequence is TGTGCCAGCAGTGGGGAGGGCCACAATGAGCAGTTCTTC.

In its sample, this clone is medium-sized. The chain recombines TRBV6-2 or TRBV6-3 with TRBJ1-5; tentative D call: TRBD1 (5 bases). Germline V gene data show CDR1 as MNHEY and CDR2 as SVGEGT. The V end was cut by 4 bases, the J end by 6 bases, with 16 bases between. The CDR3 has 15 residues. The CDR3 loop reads CASSSMPDQGQPQHF. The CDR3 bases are TGTGCCAGCAGTTCAATGCCGGACCAGGGTCAGCCCCAGCATTTT.

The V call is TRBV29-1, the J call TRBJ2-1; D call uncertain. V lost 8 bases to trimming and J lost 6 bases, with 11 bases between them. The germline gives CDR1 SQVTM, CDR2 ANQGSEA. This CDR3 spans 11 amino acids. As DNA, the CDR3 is TGCAGCCAAGGCTACAGCAATGAGCAGTTCTTC. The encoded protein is CSQGYSNEQFF.

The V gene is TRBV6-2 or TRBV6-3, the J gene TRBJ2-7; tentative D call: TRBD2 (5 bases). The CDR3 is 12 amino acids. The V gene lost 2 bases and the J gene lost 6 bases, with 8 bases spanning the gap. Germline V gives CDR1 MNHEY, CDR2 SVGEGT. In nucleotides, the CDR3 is TGTGCCAGCAGTTACAGGGCGGGCGAGCAGTACTTC. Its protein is CASSYRAGEQYF.

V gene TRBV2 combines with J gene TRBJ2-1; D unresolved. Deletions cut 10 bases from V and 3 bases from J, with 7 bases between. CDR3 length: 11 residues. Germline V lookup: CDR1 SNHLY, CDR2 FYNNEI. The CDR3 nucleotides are TGTGCCAATAGGGACTACAATGAGCAGTTCTTC. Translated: CANRDYNEQFF.

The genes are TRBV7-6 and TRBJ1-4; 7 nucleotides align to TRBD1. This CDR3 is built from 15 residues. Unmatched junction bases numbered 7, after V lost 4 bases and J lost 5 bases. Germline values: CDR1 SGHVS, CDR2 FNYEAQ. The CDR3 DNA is TGTGCCAGCAGCTATACAGGGGAGACGAATGAAAAACTGTTTTTT. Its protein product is CASSYTGETNEKLFF.

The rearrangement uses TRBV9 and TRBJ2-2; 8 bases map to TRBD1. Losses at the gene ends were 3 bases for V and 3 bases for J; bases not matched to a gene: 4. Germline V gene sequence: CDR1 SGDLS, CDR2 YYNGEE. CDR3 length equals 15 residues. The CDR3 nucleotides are TGTGCCAGCAGCGCGACAGGGGCGCACACCGGGGAGCTGTTTTTT. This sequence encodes CASSATGAHTGELFF.

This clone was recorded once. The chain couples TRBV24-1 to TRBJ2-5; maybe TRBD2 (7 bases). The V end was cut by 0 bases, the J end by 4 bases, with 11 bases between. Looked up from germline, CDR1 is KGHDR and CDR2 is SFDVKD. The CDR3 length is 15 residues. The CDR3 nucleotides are TGTGCCACCAGTGATTTGGGGGGGGCCCCAGAGACCCAGTACTTC. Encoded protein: CATSDLGGAPETQYF.

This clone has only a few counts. The CDR3 DNA reads TGTGCCAGCACCCCGATAGACAGGGATGATGGCTACACCTTC. Translated, it gives CASTPIDRDDGYTF. The V and J genes are TRBV6-6 and TRBJ1-2; 7 bases line up with TRBD1. Germline V CDR1 and CDR2: MNHNY, SVGAGI (reference sequence). Trimming removed 7 bases from V and 6 bases from J; junction bases left unmatched: 11. There are 14 residues in the CDR3.